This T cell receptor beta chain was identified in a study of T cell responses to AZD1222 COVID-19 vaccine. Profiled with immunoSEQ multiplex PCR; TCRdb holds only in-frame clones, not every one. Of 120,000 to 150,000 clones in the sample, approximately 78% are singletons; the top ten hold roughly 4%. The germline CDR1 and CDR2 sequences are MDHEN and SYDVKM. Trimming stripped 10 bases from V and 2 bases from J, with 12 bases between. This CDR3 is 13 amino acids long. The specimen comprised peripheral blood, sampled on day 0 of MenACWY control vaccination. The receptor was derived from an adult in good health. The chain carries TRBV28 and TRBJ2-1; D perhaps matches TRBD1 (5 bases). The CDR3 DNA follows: TGTGCCACCAAGGGGTATACCTACAATGAGCAGTTCTTC. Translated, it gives CATKGYTYNEQFF.